This is a list of T cell receptor beta chains from one sample in a study of blood T cell repertoires in COVID-19. Clones were sequenced by immunoSEQ multiplex PCR, and TCRdb holds only the in-frame ones, with some missing. The table has about 670,000 clones, 70% to 90% seen once. Sequencing was performed on peripheral blood. These receptors all stem from a young woman with acute or convalescent COVID-19. CDR3s include the opening cysteine and the closing phenylalanine or tryptophan. The order of the fields is J gene, CDR3 length, V gene, CDR3 protein.

>TRBJ1-1|17|TRBV23-1
CASSQSPGNRRNTEAFF
>TRBJ2-7|13|TRBV5-1
CASRGTALYEQYF
>TRBJ2-3|15|TRBV6-5
CASRRSGGGFDTQYF
>TRBJ1-6|13|TRBV3-1/TRBV3-2
CASSPGRGSPLHF
>TRBJ2-7|12|TRBV3-1/TRBV3-2
CASSPGEDEQYF
>TRBJ1-2|14|TRBV13
CASSDTGGGYGYTF
>TRBJ1-4|15|TRBV18
CASSQGTGLNEKLFF
>TRBJ1-1|14|TRBV6-6
CASSRDSRNTEAFF
>TRBJ2-7|14|TRBV10-2
CASSVGGSSYEQYF
>TRBJ2-1|16|TRBV21-1
CASSKRSPWSYNEQFF
>TRBJ2-7|16|TRBV19
CASSIAGGPLSYEQYF
>TRBJ2-7|14|TRBV9
CASSVGHRTYEQYF
>TRBJ1-1|15|TRBV1
CTSSQLYYGDTEAFF
>TRBJ1-2|12|TRBV12-3/TRBV12-4
CASSQYRGWGTF
>TRBJ1-2|15|TRBV19
CASSSTANLLYGYTF
>TRBJ2-7|14|TRBV6-5
CASSYSQSSYEQYF
>TRBJ1-2|13|TRBV3-1/TRBV3-2
CASSQEGSGGYTF
>TRBJ2-2|15|TRBV13
CASSLGTGGTGELFF
>TRBJ2-1|16|TRBV6-5
CASSYRAGSSYNEQFF
>TRBJ2-1|15|TRBV9
CASNPAGGSYNEQFF
>TRBJ2-7|14|TRBV5-6
CASSLAVATYEQYF
>TRBJ1-2|13|TRBV7-2
CASSFGGVEGYTF
>TRBJ1-3|16|TRBV5-1
CASSVAGLHSGNTIYF
>TRBJ1-4|16|TRBV11-2
CASSLIAELLNEKLFF
>TRBJ1-2|14|TRBV25-1
CASSQVGGNYGYTF
>TRBJ1-2|15|TRBV5-1
CASSLVAGAGDGYTF
>TRBJ1-2|11|TRBV6-5
CASTKGAGYTF
>TRBJ2-1|15|TRBV6-4
CASSDRQGDYNEQFF
>TRBJ1-5|16|TRBV28
CASRSSDRGPLMPQHF
>TRBJ2-1|15|TRBV2
CASSEMAGVPNEQFF
>TRBJ1-5|14|TRBV19
CASSETGIHQPQHF
>TRBJ2-7|13|TRBV7-9
CASRPDRTYEQYF
>TRBJ2-2|13|TRBV5-8
CAARTLYTGELFF
>TRBJ2-7|14|TRBV7-2
CASSWGTSGTEQYF
>TRBJ1-6|15|TRBV3-1/TRBV3-2
CASSQGTGGDSPLHF
>TRBJ2-1|14|TRBV25-1
CATTGGANYNEQFF
>TRBJ2-7|12|TRBV3-1/TRBV3-2
CASSRGLYEQYF
>TRBJ2-3|15|TRBV5-1
CASSFGQGGTDTQYF
>TRBJ1-1|13|TRBV30
CAWSPTGYTEAFF
>TRBJ1-1|14|TRBV18
CASSPPVGGTEAFF
>TRBJ1-2|15|TRBV4-3
CASSQPPTGFDGYTF
>TRBJ2-5|14|TRBV9
CASSVARGQETQYF
>TRBJ1-5|14|TRBV19
CASSMTGLNQPQHF